This TCR beta chain was recovered during a study of T cell responses to AZD1222 COVID-19 vaccine (dated by TCRdb to the early 2020s). Regarding the complete study: Because spike-specific TCR depth and breadth did not differ between the two schedules, AZD1222 recipients who got a second dose at roughly 4 weeks were pooled with those who got a second dose at roughly 12 weeks. Trial participants were enrolled by age into 18-55, 56-69 and 70-plus year subgroups, with about 150, 27 and 61 TCR-sequenced participants respectively. TCR sequencing covered some 250 trial participants: about 210 given two doses of AZD1222 and approximately 26 given two doses of MenACWY control vaccine. Study-level results and caveats: The 56-69-year group was small, and its depth increase did not reach significance, likely because of low power. Spike-specific TCR breadth and depth rose significantly after two AZD1222 doses compared with day 0 and with MenACWY recipients. Because no day 14 peak-response samples were available, repertoires were characterized only after the peak T cell response. Reportedly, almost half of the unique spike-specific TCRs recognized epitopes lying outside the regions that are mutated in the B.1.351 and B.1.1.7 variants. Participants were mostly white British, with more females than males. The authors suggested clonal diversity may have been underestimated. Conclusions about previously exposed vaccinees are limited, since just a handful of AZD1222 recipients were seropositive for SARS-CoV-2 at baseline. Vaccine-associated CD4 TCRs spanned the whole spike protein, with dominant responses in regions 160-218 and 743-854.

Taken with the paper, the label for time point translates to: baseline before first vaccination. Samples from vaccinated people were obtained from the UK trials COV001 and COV002, which included a single-blind randomized controlled phase 2/3 trial of AZD1222 (ChAdOx1 nCoV-19) in healthy adults. For TCRbeta chain sequencing, PBMC samples from trial participants were taken at day 0 and at day 28 after the second dose. Points on this clone: It has no known antigen specificity. The record has no base qualities; no much larger clone is one base away.

The CDR3 regions of human TCRbeta chains were analyzed by immunosequencing. Per the source publication's procedure: Repertoire TCRs were matched against a reference library of SARS-CoV-2-specific TCRs generated with the MIRA antigen-specificity platform. Breadth was defined as the fraction of unique TCRs that were SARS-CoV-2-associated. Depth was defined as the fraction of total T cells that were SARS-CoV-2-associated. Each spike-specific TCR was assigned to its reactive spike region and to a CD4 or CD8 class using the MIRA data. Log10-transformed breadth and depth values were compared by one-way ANOVA with Sidak's multiple comparisons tests. TCRdb carries this immuneACCESS record with in-frame sequences only. Its versions omit some clonotypes, under half of them owing to an unresolved V gene in the studies checked, with the rest unexplained. The DNA was the basis for D and trimming; V, J and clone size are from that table. The table for this sample lists 95,000 to 150,000 clones; 75% to 90% of them were counted only once. In total, the top ten clones hold under 3.5% of the sample.

The specimen comprised peripheral blood, sampled on day 0 of AZD1222 vaccination. This clonotype originated in an adult in good health.

The nucleotides are TGTGCCACGTCAGGGGTTAGCAATCAGCCCCAGCATTTT. Translated, it gives CATSGVSNQPQHF. The V and J genes are TRBV24-1 and TRBJ1-5, and possibly TRBD1, on 6 matching bases. The trim is 10 bases for V and 0 bases for J, with a gap of 9 bases between the germline ends. The germline V gene provides CDR1 KGHDR and CDR2 SFDVKD. The CDR3, from cysteine to phenylalanine, totals 13 residues. CDR3 DNA is the only sequence kept; it has 39 bases, read in frame from the first base.